Presented here are 21 T cell receptor beta chains from one specimen sequenced in a study of T-cell reconstitution after alpha-beta-depleted transplantation in children. Unique molecular identifiers featured in how the TCRbeta library was prepared. One entry per CDR3 protein results from TCRdb running MiXCR on the PCR reads. The sample lists approximately 350,000 distinct CDR3 sequences; less than 15% were seen once. This sample comprised PBMCs, obtained from the stem cell graft. These receptors all stem from a human donor who donated a stem cell graft to a child with Fanconi anemia.

This clonotype was recorded many times. This chain joins TRBV10-3 and TRBJ1-5; D unclear. The CDR3 is made up of 14 amino acids. V dropped 3 bases and J dropped 0 bases, with 6 bases sitting between them. Germline lookup yields CDR1 ENHRY and CDR2 SYGVKD. CDR3 sequence (DNA): TGTGCCATCAGTGATGGATTTAGCAATCAGCCCCAGCATTTT. Translating it yields CAISDGFSNQPQHF.

The chain links TRBV5-6 to TRBJ2-1, with D possibly TRBD1 on 5 matching bases. This CDR3 spans 13 amino acids. Germline loops: CDR1 SGHDT, CDR2 YYEEEE. V lost 5 bases and J lost 4, with 10 bases in between. The CDR3, as DNA: TGTGCCAGCAGGACGACAGTTTACAATGAGCAGTTCTTC. Amino acid sequence: CASRTTVYNEQFF.

CDR3 coding DNA: TGCGCCAGCAGCCCCGAGTTTGTGGGACAGGGGACCGGGGAGCTGTTTTTT. Translating it yields CASSPEFVGQGTGELFF. The V gene is TRBV5-1, the J gene TRBJ2-2; 10 bases align to TRBD1. V was pared by 4 bases and J by 5 bases, with 11 bases of the junction left unmatched. The germline gives CDR1 SGHRS, CDR2 YFSETQ. This CDR3 contains 17 residues.

The J gene is TRBJ2-7, the V gene TRBV7-8; 7 positions match TRBD2. The CDR3 is 15 residues long. Germline assignment: CDR1 SGHVS and CDR2 FQNEAQ. With V trimmed by 6 bases and J by 10 bases, 18 bases remained unmatched. The CDR3 DNA sequence: TGTGCCAGCAGACCAGGACTAGAGGGAGCGGCACCTCAGTACTTC. This translates into CASRPGLEGAAPQYF.

This clonotype was seen a handful of times. CDR3 amino acids: CASSLEGTSNQPQHF. The DNA of the CDR3 is TGTGCCAGCAGTTTAGAAGGGACCAGCAATCAGCCCCAGCATTTT. J is TRBJ1-5 and V is TRBV27; possible D gene TRBD1, 5 bases. Deletions cut 2 bases from V and 1 base from J, with 9 bases between. The CDR3 covers 15 residues. Germline CDR1 reads MNHEY; CDR2 reads SMNVEV (reference sequence).

The chain couples TRBV12-3 or TRBV12-4 to TRBJ1-5, with 7 positions matching TRBD1. Trimming cost V 5 bases and J 9 bases; bases outside gene matches: 10. The CDR3 is made up of 14 amino acids. Here the CDR3 DNA reads TGTGCCAGCAGTCCTCCGGGACAGTCGGGGCCCCAGCATTTT. Its translation is CASSPPGQSGPQHF.

This clonotype was recorded a few times. This chain joins TRBV7-9 and TRBJ2-2; 9 nucleotides align to TRBD1. CDR1 is SEHNR and CDR2 is FQNEAQ in the germline V gene (reference sequence). The J segment lost 5 bases and the V segment lost 8 bases, leaving 15 bases of the junction unmatched. CDR3 length equals 17 residues. The CDR3 region is CASGPLTGGVKTGELFF. The CDR3 DNA reads as TGTGCCAGCGGGCCTCTTACAGGGGGCGTAAAGACCGGGGAGCTGTTTTTT.

This clonotype has a handful of counts. The chain carries TRBV6-5 and TRBJ2-7, with D hard to call. The CDR3 sequence is 14 residues long. Per germline, CDR1 MNHEY and CDR2 SVGAGI. Trimming removed 1 base at V and 3 bases at J, with 10 bases between. DNA of the CDR3: TGTGCCAGCAGTTACTATCCGGGCCTCTACGAGCAGTACTTC. Translating it yields CASSYYPGLYEQYF.

The chain couples TRBV7-7 to TRBJ2-1, with 9 bases identical to TRBD2. The V segment lost 3 bases and the J segment 8 bases; nucleotides outside the gene matches: 8. Per germline, CDR1 SSHAT and CDR2 FNYEAQ (reference sequence). CDR3 size: 15 residues. The CDR3 region has the DNA TGTGCCAGCAGCTTCTCCGGGACTAGCTCCGATGAGCAGTTCTTC. Translating it yields CASSFSGTSSDEQFF.

This clonotype was found a few times. The chain joins TRBV6-2 or TRBV6-3 to TRBJ2-7; D gene ambiguous. CDR3 length: 13 amino acids. The V end was cut by 2 bases, the J end by 2 bases, with 7 bases between. Germline V gene sequence: CDR1 MNHEY, CDR2 SVGEGT. The CDR3 sequence: CASSYTSAYEQYV. The CDR3 coding sequence is TGTGCCAGCAGTTACACCAGCGCCTACGAGCAGTACGTC.

This clonotype was picked up many times. The chain couples TRBV12-3 or TRBV12-4 to TRBJ1-4, with TRBD1 as a possible D gene (5 bases). This CDR3 has 13 amino acids. The V end lost 8 bases, the J end lost 4 bases, and 11 bases lay between the germline ends. The chain's CDR3 is CASSGRVNEKLFF. CDR3 bases: TGTGCCAGCTCAGGGAGAGTTAATGAAAAACTGTTTTTT.

This clonotype was recorded a few times. The gene calls are TRBV12-3 or TRBV12-4 and TRBJ1-1, with no clear D. V lost 1 base to trimming and J lost 1 base, with 16 bases between them. This CDR3 contains 17 residues. The CDR3 spells CASSLDFSWESNTEAFF. The CDR3 DNA reads TGTGCCAGCAGTTTAGATTTCTCTTGGGAGTCGAACACTGAAGCTTTCTTT.

The CDR3 region is CASGTPDGEPGELFF. Here the CDR3 DNA reads TGTGCTAGTGGTACCCCTGACGGGGAGCCCGGGGAGCTGTTTTTT. The chain employs TRBV12-5 and TRBJ2-2; possibly TRBD2 for D (5 bases). Per the germline V gene, CDR1 is LGHNT and CDR2 is FRNRAP. V was pared by 5 bases and J by 6 bases, with 16 bases between. This CDR3 has 15 amino acids.

V is TRBV29-1 and J is TRBJ1-1; the D gene is possibly TRBD1 (5 bases). Germline values: CDR1 SQVTM, CDR2 ANQGSEA. With 6 bases removed from V and 4 bases from J, the gap between germline ends came to 12 bases. The CDR3 loop spans 12 amino acids. The CDR3 sequence is CSVDQGATEAFF. Here the CDR3 DNA reads TGCAGCGTAGACCAGGGAGCCACTGAAGCTTTCTTT.

This clonotype was seen repeatedly, ten times or more. V gene TRBV27 combines with J gene TRBJ2-7, with 10 bases lining up with TRBD2. The V gene's germline CDR1 is MNHEY and CDR2 SMNVEV (reference sequence). With 3 bases clipped from V and 5 bases from J, the junction kept 1 base outside the gene matches. CDR3 length equals 13 residues. CDR3 in DNA: TGTGCCAGCAGTTTCCTAGCGGGGGACGAGCAGTACTTC. Translation: CASSFLAGDEQYF.

As regards this clonotype: This CDR3 is missing its conserved last phenylalanine or tryptophan, likely due to a read error. The rearrangement links TRBV15 to TRBJ2-1; D call uncertain. Trimming left V 0 bases short and J 4 bases short, with 7 bases between. Looked up from germline, CDR1 is LNHNV and CDR2 is YYDKDF (reference sequence). The CDR3 is 14 residues long. The CDR3 loop is CATSRDNTYNEQFL. The CDR3 DNA reads TGTGCCACCAGCAGAGATAATACGTACAATGAGCAGTTCTTG.

This clonotype was detected only a few times. The chain links TRBV4-3 to TRBJ2-1; 8 nucleotides match TRBD2. The CDR3 has 16 residues. Per germline, CDR1 LGHNA and CDR2 YSLEER. The trim removed 2 bases at V and 15 bases at J, leaving 18 bases unmatched. The CDR3 coding sequence is TGCGCCAGCAGCCAAAAGCCACGCGGGGGGTCCGATCCATTGTTCTTC. The encoded protein is CASSQKPRGGSDPLFF.

This clonotype was seen repeatedly, ten times or more. The rearrangement uses TRBV5-1 and TRBJ2-1; a possible D gene is TRBD1 (5 bases). CDR3 length equals 13 residues. Per the germline V gene, CDR1 is SGHRS and CDR2 is YFSETQ. Trimming pared 4 bases from V and 4 bases from J, leaving 9 bases between. The CDR3 bases are TGCGCCAGCAGCCCCGACAGATACAATGAGCAGTTCTTC. This encodes CASSPDRYNEQFF.

This rearrangement joins TRBV5-1 to TRBJ1-2; 12 bases fit TRBD1. Germline assignment: CDR1 SGHRS and CDR2 YFSETQ. The J segment lost 6 bases and the V segment lost 4 bases, leaving 10 bases of the junction unmatched. The CDR3 extends over 16 amino acids. CDR3 loop: CASSPLGQGASDGYTF. As DNA, the CDR3 is TGCGCCAGCAGCCCCTTGGGACAGGGGGCTTCGGATGGCTACACCTTC.

This clonotype was observed many times. V gene TRBV5-5 combines with J gene TRBJ1-1; 9 bases fit TRBD1. This CDR3 is 14 amino acids long. V dropped 3 bases and J dropped 3; count of bases not matched to a gene: 3. Germline loops: CDR1 SGHKS, CDR2 YYEKEE (reference sequence). The CDR3 loop is CASSYRDRDTEAFF. The CDR3 DNA follows: TGTGCCAGCAGCTACCGGGACAGGGACACTGAAGCTTTCTTT.

This chain uses TRBV5-1 with TRBJ1-4, with D perhaps TRBD1 (6 bases). The germline V and J ends were trimmed by 4 bases and 1 base, with 14 bases remaining between them. Germline CDR1 reads SGHRS; CDR2 reads YFSETQ. CDR3 length: 16 residues. CDR3 bases: TGCGCCAGCAGCCTATCACCACAGGGAACTAATGAAAAACTGTTTTTT. Translating gives CASSLSPQGTNEKLFF.